The 3 T cell receptor beta chains below all came from one sample that was sequenced in a study of T-cell memory formation after mild COVID-19. TCRdb ran MiXCR on the 5' RACE reads and lists one entry per CDR3 protein. This table has some 250,000 distinct CDR3 sequences, about 20% appearing once. Source material: PBMCs or a T cell subset sorted from them (not recorded which). Receptor source: a young man who had mild COVID-19 (a few samples of this study predate the infection). Cell type and time point are not known.

This chain uses TRBV4-2 with TRBJ2-7; 15 nucleotides align to TRBD2. The CDR3 runs to 17 residues. The germline gives CDR1 LGHNA, CDR2 YNFKEQ. Germline trimming cut 0 bases from V and 3 bases from J; bases unmatched to any gene: 3. The CDR3 is CASSQEGTSGGIYEQYF. The CDR3 bases are TGTGCCAGCAGCCAAGAGGGGACTAGCGGGGGGATCTACGAGCAGTACTTC.

The chain is built from TRBV6-2 or TRBV6-3 and TRBJ1-4; the D is unclear. Germline assignment: CDR1 MNHEY and CDR2 SVGEGT. CDR3 length: 13 residues. V shed 5 bases and J shed 6 bases, with 10 bases lying between them. CDR3 bases: TGTGCCAGCAGTATCGACGCTTATGAAAAACTGTTTTTT. Amino acid sequence: CASSIDAYEKLFF.

This clonotype showed up just a few times. In DNA, the CDR3 is TGTGCCAGCAGCTGGGCAGGGGGTGGACTGAACATTCAGTACTTC. Its protein is CASSWAGGGLNIQYF. This rearrangement joins TRBV5-5 to TRBJ2-4; 7 nucleotides agree with TRBD1. This CDR3 has 15 amino acids. Germline loops: CDR1 SGHKS, CDR2 YYEKEE (reference sequence). V was clipped by 3 bases and J by 7 bases; unmatched bases: 10. Using reference TRBV5-5 and TRBJ2-4 for the parts outside the CDR3, the full variable domain is DAGVTQSPTHLIKTRGQQVTLRCSPISGHKSVSWYQQVLGQGPQFIFQYYEKEERGRGNFPDRFSARQFPNYSSELNVNALLLGDSALYLCASSWAGGGLNIQYFGAGTRLSVL.